A selection of T cell receptor beta chains follows, all from one sample in a study of CD8 T cells in ankylosing spondylitis. TCRdb passed the 5' RACE reads through MiXCR, listing each CDR3 protein once. The table shows approximately 220,000 distinct CDR3 sequences, with roughly a tenth occurring only once. The specimen was blood, either unsorted or a sorted T cell fraction (not recorded which). The source is a male donor with ankylosing spondylitis or in good health (not recorded which). Each CDR3 is given with its conserved first and last residue. D genes are given only for firm matches. Where a row states a size, it is once, few, many or the class of an expanded clone; other rows omit it.

d_call	clone_size	j_call	v_call	cdr3_aa	cdr3_nt
TRBD2	many	TRBJ2-3	TRBV7-9	CASTPPGLAGGIDTQYF	TGTGCCAGCACCCCACCGGGACTAGCGGGGGGGATAGATACGCAGTATTTT
TRBD2	many	TRBJ2-5	TRBV2	CASSGLAGETQYF	TGTGCCAGCAGCGGACTAGCGGGAGAGACCCAGTACTTC
TRBD1	-	TRBJ2-7	TRBV12-3/TRBV12-4	CASSLARDRARYF	TGTGCCAGCAGTTTAGCCAGGGACAGGGCGAGGTACTTC
-	-	TRBJ2-3	TRBV5-1	CASSLAGRDTDTQYF	TGCGCCAGCAGCTTGGCTGGGCGTGACACAGATACGCAGTATTTT
-	many	TRBJ2-7	TRBV29-1	CSVVSRIEQYF	TGCAGCGTTGTTTCCAGGATCGAGCAGTACTTC
TRBD1	-	TRBJ2-3	TRBV18	CASSRLATGATDTQYF	TGTGCCAGCTCACGGTTGGCGACAGGGGCTACAGATACGCAGTATTTT
TRBD2	many	TRBJ2-1	TRBV20-1	CSAQAGGLSYNEQFF	TGCAGTGCCCAAGCGGGGGGACTCTCCTACAATGAGCAGTTCTTC
TRBD2	many	TRBJ2-5	TRBV12-3/TRBV12-4	CASSLSGGYQETQYF	TGTGCCAGCAGTTTAAGCGGGGGGTACCAAGAGACCCAGTACTTC
-	many	TRBJ1-1	TRBV5-5	CASSHLVESEAFF	TGTGCCAGCAGCCACCTGGTGGAGTCGGAAGCTTTCTTT
-	many	TRBJ2-3	TRBV20-1	CSAGTRGEDTQYF	TGCAGTGCCGGGACACGGGGTGAGGATACGCAGTATTTT